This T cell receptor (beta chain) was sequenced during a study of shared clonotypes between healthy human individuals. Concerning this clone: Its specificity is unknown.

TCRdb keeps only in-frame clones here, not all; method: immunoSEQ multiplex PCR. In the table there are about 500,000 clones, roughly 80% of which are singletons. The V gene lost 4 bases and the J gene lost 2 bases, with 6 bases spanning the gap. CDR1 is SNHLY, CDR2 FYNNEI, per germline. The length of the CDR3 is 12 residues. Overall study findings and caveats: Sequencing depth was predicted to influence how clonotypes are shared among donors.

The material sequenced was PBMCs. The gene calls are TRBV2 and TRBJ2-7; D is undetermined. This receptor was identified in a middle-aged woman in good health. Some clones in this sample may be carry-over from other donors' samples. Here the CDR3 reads CASSGPAYEQYF. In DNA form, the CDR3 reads TGTGCCAGCAGTGGTCCGGCCTACGAGCAGTACTTC.